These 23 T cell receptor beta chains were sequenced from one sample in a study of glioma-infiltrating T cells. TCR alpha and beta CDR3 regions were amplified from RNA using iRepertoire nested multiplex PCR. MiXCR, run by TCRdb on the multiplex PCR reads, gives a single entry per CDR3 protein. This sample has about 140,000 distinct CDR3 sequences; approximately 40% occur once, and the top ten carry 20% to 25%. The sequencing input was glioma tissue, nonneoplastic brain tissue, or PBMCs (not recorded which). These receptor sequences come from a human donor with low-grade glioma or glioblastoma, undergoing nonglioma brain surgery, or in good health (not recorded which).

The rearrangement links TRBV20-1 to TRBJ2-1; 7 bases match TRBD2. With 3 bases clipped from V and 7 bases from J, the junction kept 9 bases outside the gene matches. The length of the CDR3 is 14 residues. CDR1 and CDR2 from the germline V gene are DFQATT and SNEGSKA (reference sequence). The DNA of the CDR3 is TGCAGTGCTAGTCCCGAGCGGGATTTGAATGAGCAGTTCTTC. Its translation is CSASPERDLNEQFF.

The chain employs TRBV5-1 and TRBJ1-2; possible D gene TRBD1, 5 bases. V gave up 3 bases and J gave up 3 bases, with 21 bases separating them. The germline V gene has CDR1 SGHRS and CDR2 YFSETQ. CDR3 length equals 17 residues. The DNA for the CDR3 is TGCGCCAGCAGCTACCCTACCGAGGGGCAGGACGACTATGGCTACACCTTC. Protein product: CASSYPTEGQDDYGYTF.

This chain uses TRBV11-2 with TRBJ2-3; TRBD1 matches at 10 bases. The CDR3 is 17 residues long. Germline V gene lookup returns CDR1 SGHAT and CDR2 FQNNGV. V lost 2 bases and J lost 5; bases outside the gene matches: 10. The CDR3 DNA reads TGTGCCAGCAGCTTAACACGATCGACAGGGGGCTTAGATACGCAGTATTTT. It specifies CASSLTRSTGGLDTQYF. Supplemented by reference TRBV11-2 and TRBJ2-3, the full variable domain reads EAGVAQSPRYKIIEKRQSVAFWCNPISGHATLYWYQQILGQGPKLLIQFQNNGVVDDSQLPKDRFSAERLKGVDSTLKIQPAKLEDSAVYLCASSLTRSTGGLDTQYFGPGTRLTVL.

The CDR3 region is CASSYQMGATQYF. The CDR3 bases are TGTGCCAGCAGTTACCAGATGGGAGCTACGCAGTATTTT. V and J are TRBV6-8 and TRBJ2-3, with a possible D match to TRBD2 (5 bases). Germline assignment: CDR1 MNHGY and CDR2 SAAAGT. This CDR3 is 13 amino acids long. The V end lost 2 bases, the J end lost 8 bases, and 11 bases lay between the germline ends.

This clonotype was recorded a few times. CDR3 loop: CASSARADTQYF. The DNA of the CDR3 is TGTGCCAGCAGCGCTCGGGCAGATACGCAGTATTTT. The V call is TRBV27, the J call TRBJ2-3; no reliable D call. Germline lookup yields CDR1 MNHEY and CDR2 SMNVEV (reference sequence). This CDR3 region has 12 residues. V shed 6 bases and J shed 4 bases, with 8 bases lying between them.

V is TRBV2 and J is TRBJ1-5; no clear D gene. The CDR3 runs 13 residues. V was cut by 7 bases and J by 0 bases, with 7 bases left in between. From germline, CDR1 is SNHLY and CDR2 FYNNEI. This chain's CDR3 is CASKPASNQPQHF. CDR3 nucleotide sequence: TGTGCCAGCAAGCCAGCTAGCAATCAGCCCCAGCATTTT.

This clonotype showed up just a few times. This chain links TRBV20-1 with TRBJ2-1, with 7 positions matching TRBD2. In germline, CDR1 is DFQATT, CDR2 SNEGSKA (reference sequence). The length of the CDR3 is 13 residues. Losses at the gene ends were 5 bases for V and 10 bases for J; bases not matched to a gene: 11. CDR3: CSAGGLTPGEQFF. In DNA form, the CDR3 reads TGCAGTGCTGGGGGACTAACGCCCGGGGAGCAGTTCTTC.

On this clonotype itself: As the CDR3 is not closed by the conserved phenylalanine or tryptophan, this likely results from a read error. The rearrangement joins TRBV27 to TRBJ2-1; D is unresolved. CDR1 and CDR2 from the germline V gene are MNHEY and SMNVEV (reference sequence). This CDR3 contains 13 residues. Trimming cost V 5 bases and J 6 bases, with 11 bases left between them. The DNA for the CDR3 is TGTGCCAGCAGTCTCACCACCTCCAATGAGCAGTTCCTC. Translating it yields CASSLTTSNEQFL.

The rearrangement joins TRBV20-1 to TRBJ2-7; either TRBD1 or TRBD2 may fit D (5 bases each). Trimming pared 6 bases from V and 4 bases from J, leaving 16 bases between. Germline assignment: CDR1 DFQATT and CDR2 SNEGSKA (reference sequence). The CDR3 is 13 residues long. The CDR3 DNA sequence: TGCAGTGCCCCCGGGACCGCAATTTACGAGCAGTACTTC. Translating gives CSAPGTAIYEQYF.

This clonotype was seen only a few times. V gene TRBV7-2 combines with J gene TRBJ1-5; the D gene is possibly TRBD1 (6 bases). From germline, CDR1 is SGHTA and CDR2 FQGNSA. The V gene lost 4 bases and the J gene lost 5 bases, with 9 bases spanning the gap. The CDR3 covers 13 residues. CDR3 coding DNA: TGTGCCAGCAGCTCACCAGGGGATCAGCCCCAGCATTTT. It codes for CASSSPGDQPQHF.

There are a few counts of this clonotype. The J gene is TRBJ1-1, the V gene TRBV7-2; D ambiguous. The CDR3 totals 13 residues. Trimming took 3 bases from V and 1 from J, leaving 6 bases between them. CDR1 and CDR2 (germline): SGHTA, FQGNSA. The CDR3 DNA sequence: TGTGCCAGCAGCTTCCGGCAGAACACTGAAGCTTTCTTT. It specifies CASSFRQNTEAFF.

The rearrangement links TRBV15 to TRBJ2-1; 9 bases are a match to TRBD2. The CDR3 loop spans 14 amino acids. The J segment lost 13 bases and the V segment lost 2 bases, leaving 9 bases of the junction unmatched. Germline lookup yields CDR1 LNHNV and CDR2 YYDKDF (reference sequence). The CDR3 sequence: CATSRHIAGVGQFF. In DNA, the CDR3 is TGTGCCACCAGCAGACATATAGCGGGAGTGGGTCAGTTCTTC.

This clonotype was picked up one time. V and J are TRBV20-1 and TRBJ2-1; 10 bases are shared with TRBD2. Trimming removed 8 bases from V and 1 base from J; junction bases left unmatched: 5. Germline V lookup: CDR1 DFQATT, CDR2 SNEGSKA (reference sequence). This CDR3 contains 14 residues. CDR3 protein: CSIAGGGSYNEQFF. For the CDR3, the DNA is TGCAGTATAGCGGGAGGCGGGTCCTACAATGAGCAGTTCTTC.

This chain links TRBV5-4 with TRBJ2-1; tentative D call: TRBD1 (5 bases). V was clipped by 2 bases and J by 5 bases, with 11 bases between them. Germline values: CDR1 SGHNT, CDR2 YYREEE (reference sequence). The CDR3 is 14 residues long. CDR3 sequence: CASSLPDSHNEQFF. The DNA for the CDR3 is TGTGCCAGCAGCTTACCCGACAGCCACAATGAGCAGTTCTTC.

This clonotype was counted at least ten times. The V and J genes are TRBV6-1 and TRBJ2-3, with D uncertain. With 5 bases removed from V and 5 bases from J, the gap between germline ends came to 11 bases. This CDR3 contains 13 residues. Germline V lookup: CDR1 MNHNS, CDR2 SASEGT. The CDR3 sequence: CASSSQNGDTQYF. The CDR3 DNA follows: TGTGCCAGCAGTTCCCAGAATGGAGATACGCAGTATTTT.

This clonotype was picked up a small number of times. In nucleotides, the CDR3 is TGCGCCAGCAGCTCCGGGGTCGATAACACTGAAGCTTTCTTT. Amino acids: CASSSGVDNTEAFF. The V and J genes are TRBV5-1 and TRBJ1-1; D is unclear. Germline CDR1 SGHRS, CDR2 YFSETQ. Trimming pared 3 bases from V and 2 bases from J, leaving 11 bases between. CDR3 size: 14 residues.

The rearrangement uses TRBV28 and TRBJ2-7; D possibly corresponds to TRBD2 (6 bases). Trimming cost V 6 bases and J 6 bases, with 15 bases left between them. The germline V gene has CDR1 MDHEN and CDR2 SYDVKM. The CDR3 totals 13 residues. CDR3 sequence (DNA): TGTGCCAGCAGCTTAGGGAGGACTGTCGAGCAGTACTTC. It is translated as CASSLGRTVEQYF.

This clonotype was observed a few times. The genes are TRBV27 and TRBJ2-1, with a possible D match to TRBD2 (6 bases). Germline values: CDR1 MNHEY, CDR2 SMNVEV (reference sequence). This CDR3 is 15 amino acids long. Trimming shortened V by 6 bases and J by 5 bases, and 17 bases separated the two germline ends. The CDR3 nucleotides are TGTGCCAGCAGACTACGCATAACTAGCCACAATGAGCAGTTCTTC. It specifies CASRLRITSHNEQFF.

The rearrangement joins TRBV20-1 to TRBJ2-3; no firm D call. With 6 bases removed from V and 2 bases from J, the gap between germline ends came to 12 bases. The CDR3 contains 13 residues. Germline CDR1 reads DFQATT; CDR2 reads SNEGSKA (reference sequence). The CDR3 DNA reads TGCAGTGCCCCGCTAGGATCCACAGATACGCAGTATTTT. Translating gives CSAPLGSTDTQYF.

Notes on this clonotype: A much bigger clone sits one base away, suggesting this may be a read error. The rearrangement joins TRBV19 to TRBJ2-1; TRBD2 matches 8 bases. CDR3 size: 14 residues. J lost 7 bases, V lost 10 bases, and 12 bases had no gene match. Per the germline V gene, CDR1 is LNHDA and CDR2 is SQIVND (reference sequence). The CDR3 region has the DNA TGTGCCACCTCCACCACGGGACTAGGGAATGAGCAGTTCTTC. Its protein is CATSTTGLGNEQFF.

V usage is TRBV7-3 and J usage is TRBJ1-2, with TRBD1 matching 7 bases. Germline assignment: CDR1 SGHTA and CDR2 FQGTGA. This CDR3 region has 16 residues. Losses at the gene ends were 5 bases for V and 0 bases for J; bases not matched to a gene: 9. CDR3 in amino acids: CASSQAGGTANYGYTF. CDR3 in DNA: TGTGCCAGCAGCCAAGCGGGCGGGACAGCTAACTATGGCTACACCTTC.

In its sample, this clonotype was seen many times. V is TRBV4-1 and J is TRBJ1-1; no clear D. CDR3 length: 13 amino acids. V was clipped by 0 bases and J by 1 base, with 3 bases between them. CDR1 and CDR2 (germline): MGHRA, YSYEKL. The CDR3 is CASSQDRNTEAFF. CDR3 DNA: TGCGCCAGCAGCCAAGATAGGAACACTGAAGCTTTCTTT.

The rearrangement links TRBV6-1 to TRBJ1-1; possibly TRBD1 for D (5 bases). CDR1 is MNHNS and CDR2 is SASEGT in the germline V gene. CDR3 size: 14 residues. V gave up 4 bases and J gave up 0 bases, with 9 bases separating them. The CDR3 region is CASSGQLMNTEAFF. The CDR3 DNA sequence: TGTGCCAGCAGTGGACAGCTCATGAACACTGAAGCTTTCTTT.